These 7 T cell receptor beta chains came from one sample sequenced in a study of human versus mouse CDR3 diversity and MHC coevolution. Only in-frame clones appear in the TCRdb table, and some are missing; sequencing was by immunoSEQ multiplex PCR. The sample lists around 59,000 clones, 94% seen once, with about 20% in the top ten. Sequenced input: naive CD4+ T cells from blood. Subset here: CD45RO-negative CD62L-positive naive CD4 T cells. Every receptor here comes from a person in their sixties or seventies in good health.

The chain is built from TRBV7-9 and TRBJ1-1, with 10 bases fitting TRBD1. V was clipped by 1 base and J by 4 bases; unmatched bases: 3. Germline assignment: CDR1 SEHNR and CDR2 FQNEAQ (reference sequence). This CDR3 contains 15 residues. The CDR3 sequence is CASSLGDRGGTEAFF. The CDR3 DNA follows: TGTGCCAGCAGCTTAGGGGACAGGGGAGGCACTGAAGCTTTCTTT.

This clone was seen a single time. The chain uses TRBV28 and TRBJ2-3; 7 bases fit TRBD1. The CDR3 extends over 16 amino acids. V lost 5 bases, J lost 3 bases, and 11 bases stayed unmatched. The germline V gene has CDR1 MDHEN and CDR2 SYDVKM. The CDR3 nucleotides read TGTGCCAGCAGTCCATACAGGGGAGATGGGACAGATACGCAGTATTTT. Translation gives CASSPYRGDGTDTQYF.

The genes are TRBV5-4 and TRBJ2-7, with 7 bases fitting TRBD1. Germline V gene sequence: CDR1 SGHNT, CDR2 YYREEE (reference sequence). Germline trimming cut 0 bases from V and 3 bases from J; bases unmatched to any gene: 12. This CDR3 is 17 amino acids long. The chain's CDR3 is CASSLGVKGGAFYEQYF. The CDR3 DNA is TGTGCCAGCAGCTTGGGCGTCAAAGGGGGCGCTTTCTACGAGCAGTACTTC.

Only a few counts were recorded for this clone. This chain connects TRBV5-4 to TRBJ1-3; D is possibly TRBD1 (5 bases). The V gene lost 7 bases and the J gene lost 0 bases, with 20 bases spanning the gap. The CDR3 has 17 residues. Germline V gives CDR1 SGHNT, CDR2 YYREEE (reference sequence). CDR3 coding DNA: TGTGCCAGCTTCTATGGCACAGGTTCCCTCTCTGGAAACACCATATATTTT. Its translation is CASFYGTGSLSGNTIYF.

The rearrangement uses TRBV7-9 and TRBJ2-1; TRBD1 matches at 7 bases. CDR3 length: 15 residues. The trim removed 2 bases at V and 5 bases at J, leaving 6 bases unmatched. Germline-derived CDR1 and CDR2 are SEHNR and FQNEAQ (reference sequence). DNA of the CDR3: TGTGCCAGCAGCTTAATCTGGACAGGACACAATGAGCAGTTCTTC. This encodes CASSLIWTGHNEQFF. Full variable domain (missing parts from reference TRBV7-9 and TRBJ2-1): DTGVSQNPRHKITKRGQNVTFRCDPISEHNRLYWYRQTLGQGPEFLTYFQNEAQLEKSRLLSDRFSAERPKGSFSTLEIQRTEQGDSAMYLCASSLIWTGHNEQFFGPGTRLTVL.

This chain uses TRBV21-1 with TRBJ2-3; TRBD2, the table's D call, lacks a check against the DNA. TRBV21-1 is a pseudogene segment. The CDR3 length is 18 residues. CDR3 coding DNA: TGTGCCAGCAGCAAAGCTATCACGGGGGTCCGACCCACAGATACGCAGTATTTT. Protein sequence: CASSKAITGVRPTDTQYF.

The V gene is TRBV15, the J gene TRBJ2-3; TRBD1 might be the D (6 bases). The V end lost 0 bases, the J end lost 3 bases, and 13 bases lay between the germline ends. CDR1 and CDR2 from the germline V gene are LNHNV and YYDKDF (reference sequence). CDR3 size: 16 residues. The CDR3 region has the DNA TGTGCCACCAGCAGAGATGCAGGGGCTTTTACAGATACGCAGTATTTT. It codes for CATSRDAGAFTDTQYF.